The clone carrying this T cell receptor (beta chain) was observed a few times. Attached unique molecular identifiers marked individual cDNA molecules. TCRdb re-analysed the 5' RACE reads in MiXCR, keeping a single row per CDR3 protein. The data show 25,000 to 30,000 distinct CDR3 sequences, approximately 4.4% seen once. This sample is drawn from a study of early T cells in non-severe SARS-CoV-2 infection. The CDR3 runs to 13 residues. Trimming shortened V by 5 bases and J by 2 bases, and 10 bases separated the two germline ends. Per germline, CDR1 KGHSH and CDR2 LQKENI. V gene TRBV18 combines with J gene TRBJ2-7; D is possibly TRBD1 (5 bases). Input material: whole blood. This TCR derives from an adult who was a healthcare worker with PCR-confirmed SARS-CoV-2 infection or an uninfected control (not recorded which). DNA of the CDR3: TGTGCCAGCTCAACGACAGAGGCCTACGAGCAGTACTTC. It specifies CASSTTEAYEQYF.